The rows below give T cell receptor beta chains drawn from one sample of a study of T cells in Graves' hyperthyroidism and ophthalmopathy. Each CDR3 protein is one row after TCRdb ran MiXCR on the multiplex PCR reads. This table holds approximately 530,000 distinct CDR3 sequences, roughly 17% found once. The sample taken for sequencing was blood. These receptors all come from a young woman with Graves' hyperthyroidism. CDR3s include the opening cysteine and the closing phenylalanine or tryptophan.

>TRBV6-1|TRBJ2-1
CASSAGTSGSWYNEQFF
>TRBV7-9|TRBJ2-6
CASNQSGGKRGANVLTF
>TRBV24-1|TRBJ2-5
CATSDASDRETQYF
>TRBV18|TRBJ1-2
CASSPGVWGYTF
>TRBV2|TRBJ1-5
CASSESGNQPQHF
>TRBV12-3/TRBV12-4|TRBJ2-7
CASSLGLRSGASYEQYF
>TRBV29-1|TRBJ2-3
CSALAGATDTQYF
>TRBV24-1|TRBJ2-3
CATSDLDGTDTDTQYF
>TRBV7-9|TRBJ2-1
CASSQGLEWNEQFF
>TRBV20-1|TRBJ1-1
CSATRQAMNTEAFF
>TRBV12-3/TRBV12-4|TRBJ1-5
CASSLRGRGNQPQHF
>TRBV7-8|TRBJ2-1
CASNGGSGGRGEQFF
>TRBV3-1|TRBJ2-1
CASSLLGGLGSYNEQFF
>TRBV3-1|TRBJ1-4
CASSPGTGVNEKLFF
>TRBV19|TRBJ2-2
CASSIGRDTGELFF
>TRBV20-1|TRBJ1-5
CSARDSLTSNQPQHF
>TRBV20-1|TRBJ2-1
CSARDYLSSGDNEQFF
>TRBV20-1|TRBJ1-3
CSATGPGNTIYF
>TRBV7-8|TRBJ1-2
CASSLGDSYYGYTF
>TRBV27|TRBJ1-4
CASSRDSTNEKLFF
>TRBV20-1|TRBJ2-7
CSARGYRVEQYF
>TRBV7-2|TRBJ1-5
CASSAHRSQPQHF
>TRBV11-1|TRBJ2-3
CASSPSGTGGSTDTQYF
>TRBV2|TRBJ1-1
CASRGTGSEAFF
>TRBV6-1|TRBJ1-2
CASRGTGGDGYTF
>TRBV20-1|TRBJ1-1
CSARYRSNTEAFF
>TRBV12-3/TRBV12-4|TRBJ2-1
CASSLRDEQFF
>TRBV30|TRBJ1-2
CAWSVMAGGYTF
>TRBV20-1|TRBJ2-1
CSAEASGRARNEQFF
>TRBV3-1|TRBJ2-6
CASSDLAGPTGANVLTF
>TRBV7-7|TRBJ2-3
CASSQRGPTDTQYF
>TRBV7-9|TRBJ2-1
CASSLGGRTAFNEQFF
>TRBV25-1|TRBJ2-3
CASSELGSGHTDTQYF
>TRBV5-4|TRBJ2-1
CASRNLAGSLYEQFF
>TRBV3-1|TRBJ1-6
CASSLMGDSPLHF
>TRBV7-9|TRBJ2-7
CASRSGWREFGEQYF
>TRBV27|TRBJ2-2
CASSYYGTFQAGELFF
>TRBV6-5|TRBJ1-5
CASSYRMGQPQHF
>TRBV5-6|TRBJ2-5
CASSLVRGGRETQYF
>TRBV5-8|TRBJ1-5
CASSRTGHNQPQHF
>TRBV5-1|TRBJ2-1
CASSLEVGAGGRYEQFF
>TRBV7-9|TRBJ2-1
CASSLIRQRTNNEQFF
>TRBV15|TRBJ1-1
CATSRSAYEAFF
>TRBV14|TRBJ1-4
CASSQSIKTGSNEKLFF
>TRBV27|TRBJ2-7
CASSNPLQYEQYF
>TRBV11-2|TRBJ2-5
CASSTLGWEETQYF
>TRBV4-3|TRBJ1-2
CASSPDLSDRAYGYTF
>TRBV7-2|TRBJ2-7
CASSLRVPGSYEQYF
>TRBV24-1|TRBJ2-3
CATSDPLETGDTQYF
>TRBV2|TRBJ1-5
CASTDDAGGIGNQPQHF
>TRBV5-1|TRBJ2-5
CASSQGTTQETQYF
>TRBV11-1|TRBJ2-7
CASSRTGSGAAIYEQYF
>TRBV6-1|TRBJ2-1
CASSRGPEYNEQFF
>TRBV28|TRBJ2-1
CASIPPGVANTYNEQFF
>TRBV24-1|TRBJ2-7
CATSDGASYEQYF
>TRBV20-1|TRBJ2-1
CSAPGTTYNEQFF
>TRBV25-1|TRBJ2-7
CASSKLAGGDSYEQYF
>TRBV12-3/TRBV12-4|TRBJ1-1
CASSLRGQGGMNTEAFF